The clone carrying this T cell receptor beta chain has more than one count but fewer than ten. As yet, its antigen is unknown. These data are taken from a study of beta chain features in type 1 diabetes. Broader study findings: Moderately but significantly shorter TCRB CDR3s were found in Type 1 diabetes patients in all four CD4+ subsets. Diminished insertions and augmented deletions at VDJ junctions characterized type 1 diabetes patients. HLA effects on TCRB rearrangement stayed unresolved here.

Trimming removed 3 bases from V and 3 bases from J, with 5 bases in between. CDR3 length equals 12 residues. The germline CDR1 and CDR2 sequences are GTSNPN and SVGIG (reference sequence). Expressed TCRB transcripts were sequenced after all isolated RNA was converted to cDNA. This table comes from immunoSEQ multiplex PCR, and its TCRdb copy is limited to in-frame clones, with some not included. The table records around 200,000 clones, about 13% of them present only once. Input material: central memory CD4+ T cells from blood. The rearrangement joins TRBV30 to TRBJ2-2; D unresolved. The sequence came from a woman younger than 35 in good health. CDR3 residues: CAWRAYTGELFF. The DNA for the CDR3 is TGTGCCTGGAGAGCCTACACCGGGGAGCTGTTTTTT.